This entry lists 27 T cell receptor beta chains sequenced from one sample in a study of blood T cells in healthy people across ages. Then a second PCR, running roughly 7 to 11 cycles, was carried out with a sample-barcoded 5' primer and a J-beta primer mix. TCRdb re-analysed the 5' RACE reads in MiXCR, keeping a single row per CDR3 protein. The profile shows fewer than 600,000 distinct CDR3 sequences, around 27% of them singletons. These data also featured in a second study, about T cells of mothers and their children.

Material for sequencing was blood. The receptors come from a boy younger than 10 in good health.

This clonotype was detected a few times. The gene calls are TRBV5-1 and TRBJ2-2; unclear D gene. Trimming removed 5 bases at V and 1 base at J, with 12 bases between. This CDR3 contains 15 residues. Germline V gene lookup returns CDR1 SGHRS and CDR2 YFSETQ. Here the CDR3 DNA reads TGCGCCAGCAGTCCAGCTCTCGGGAACACCGGGGAGCTGTTTTTT. The encoded protein is CASSPALGNTGELFF.

This clonotype was seen only a few times. This chain connects TRBV21-1 to TRBJ2-1. TRBV21-1 corresponds to a pseudogene. This CDR3 comprises 14 residues. The chain's CDR3 is CASTPSSSYNEQFF. The CDR3 DNA reads as TGTGCCAGCACCCCTAGCAGTTCCTACAATGAGCAGTTCTTC.

The table lists this clonotype with a few counts. The J gene is TRBJ2-5, the V gene TRBV28; D unresolved. The DNA end favors TRBJ2-7, so the J call may be wrong. The CDR3 extends over 14 amino acids. Germline V CDR1 and CDR2: MDHEN, SYDVKM. CDR3 coding DNA: TGTGCCAGCAGTACCTGGCGGAGTTCCTACGAGCAGTACTTC. This sequence encodes CASSTWRSSYEQYF.

J is TRBJ1-4 and V is TRBV27; D possibly corresponds to TRBD1 (5 bases). The length of the CDR3 is 15 residues. V lost 5 bases and J lost 3, with 13 bases in between. Looked up from germline, CDR1 is MNHEY and CDR2 is SMNVEV (reference sequence). The CDR3 is CASSPGGRANEKLFF. CDR3 coding DNA: TGTGCCAGCAGTCCCGGGGGGAGGGCTAATGAAAAACTGTTTTTT.

This clonotype occurred once. V gene TRBV6-5 combines with J gene TRBJ2-3; possible D gene TRBD2, 6 bases. Trimming left V 6 bases short and J 6 bases short, with 13 bases between. The CDR3 extends over 13 amino acids. Germline CDR1 and CDR2: MNHEY and SVGAGI. This CDR3 reads CASSTAGRDTQYF. DNA for the CDR3: TGTGCCAGCAGCACGGCGGGGAGGGATACGCAGTATTTT.

The chain is built from TRBV12-3 or TRBV12-4 and TRBJ1-4, with D uncertain. Deletions cut 8 bases from V and 8 bases from J, with 15 bases between. CDR3 size: 13 residues. CDR3 nucleotides: TGTGCCAGCGGTTCCCCACCGGGGGAAAAACTGTTTTTT. Translation gives CASGSPPGEKLFF.

With respect to this clonotype: A junction boundary mismatches the germline segment, possibly from a read error. This chain uses TRBV20-1 with TRBJ1-1, with D possibly matching TRBD1 (5 bases). The CDR3 has 15 residues. Germline CDR1 and CDR2: DFQATT and SNEGSKA (reference sequence). The CDR3 nucleotides are TGCAGTGCTAGAGATTCGGGGACGGTGAACACTGAAGCTCTCTTT. It yields the protein CSARDSGTVNTEALF.

V and J are TRBV12-3 or TRBV12-4 and TRBJ2-5; D is possibly TRBD1 or TRBD2 (5 bases each). The ends were cut back, 6 bases at V and 4 bases at J, with 15 bases in the middle. The CDR3 has 14 amino acids. DNA for the CDR3: TGTGCCAGCAGCAGGCCGGGACGCCCAGAGACCCAGTACTTC. Translated: CASSRPGRPETQYF.

The rearrangement joins TRBV7-9 to TRBJ1-2; no firm D call. CDR1 is SEHNR and CDR2 is FQNEAQ in the germline V gene (reference sequence). V gave up 5 bases and J gave up 6 bases, with 10 bases separating them. The CDR3 is made up of 12 amino acids. CDR3 sequence: CASSLPKDGYTF. The CDR3 DNA reads as TGTGCCAGCAGCCTGCCAAAGGATGGCTACACCTTC.

There are a few counts of this clonotype. J is TRBJ1-4 and V is TRBV20-1, with D possibly TRBD1 on 6 matching bases. The CDR3 runs 13 residues. CDR1 DFQATT and CDR2 SNEGSKA come from the germline V gene (reference sequence). V was trimmed by 5 bases and J by 4 bases, leaving 11 bases between them. In DNA form, the CDR3 reads TGCAGTGCTTTACAGGGTGTTAATGAAAAACTGTTTTTT. It is translated as CSALQGVNEKLFF.

The genes are TRBV12-3 or TRBV12-4 and TRBJ2-7; maybe TRBD2 (6 bases). The last part of the DNA fits TRBJ2-1 better; the J call may be wrong. The CDR3 is 13 amino acids. The CDR3 DNA reads as TGTGCCAGCAGTCCCGGGGTGAGCGGGGAGCAGTTCTTC. Translation gives CASSPGVSGEQFF.

A few counts support this clonotype. V and J are TRBV4-2 and TRBJ2-1, with a tentative D call TRBD2 (6 bases). The J call may not be correct, given that the DNA end is closer to TRBJ2-5. The length of the CDR3 is 16 residues. Germline lookup yields CDR1 LGHNA and CDR2 YNFKEQ. The CDR3 coding sequence is TGTGCCAGCAGCCAAGAATTTAACTCCGGGGGAGAGACCCAGTACTTC. Protein product: CASSQEFNSGGETQYF.

This chain connects TRBV29-1 to TRBJ1-2; 9 positions match TRBD1. Germline V lookup: CDR1 SQVTM, CDR2 ANQGSEA. The V and J ends lost 7 bases and 5 bases, in that order; junction bases with no gene match: 2. CDR3 length equals 11 residues. CDR3 bases: TGCAGCGACGGACAGGGGTATGGCTACACCTTC. Translating it yields CSDGQGYGYTF.

This clonotype was seen a handful of times. This may stem from a read error, because a much larger clone lies one nucleotide away. CDR3 nucleotide sequence: TGTGCCACCAGTTTGGAGACCCAGTACTTC. Its protein is CATSLETQYF. The chain has TRBV7-2 and TRBJ2-5; D call uncertain. Germline CDR1 reads SGHTA; CDR2 reads FQGNSA. There are 10 residues in the CDR3. V was clipped by 10 bases and J by 5 bases, with 8 bases between them.

This clonotype appeared a single time. The chain employs TRBV21-1 and TRBJ2-1; TRBD2, the table's D call, was not compared with the DNA. TRBV21-1 is annotated as a pseudogene. The CDR3 loop spans 13 amino acids. The CDR3: CASTKGRADEQFF. In nucleotides, the CDR3 is TGTGCCAGCACTAAAGGGAGGGCGGATGAGCAGTTCTTC.

This clonotype was counted a few times. The chain employs TRBV4-3 and TRBJ2-5; 7 nucleotides match TRBD2. V shed 0 bases, J shed 4 bases, and the junction held 5 bases outside the gene matches. The germline V gene has CDR1 LGHNA and CDR2 YSLEER. CDR3 length: 15 amino acids. CDR3 protein: CASSQDAGEGETQYF. DNA of the CDR3: TGCGCCAGCAGCCAAGATGCGGGAGAGGGAGAGACCCAGTACTTC.

The rearrangement uses TRBV24-1 and TRBJ2-7; 12 nucleotides align to TRBD2. The closer fit of TRBJ2-5 to the DNA end suggests the J call may be wrong. The CDR3 covers 17 residues. Germline V gene sequence: CDR1 KGHDR, CDR2 SFDVKD. The CDR3 DNA reads TGTGCCACCAGTGATTTTCGGACTAGCGGGAATAAAGAGACCCAGTACTTC. This translates into CATSDFRTSGNKETQYF.

This clonotype turned up a few times. The gene calls are TRBV5-1 and TRBJ2-6; 7 positions match TRBD2. V shed 2 bases and J 0 bases; nucleotides not matched to a gene: 2. The CDR3 is 16 amino acids. Germline-derived CDR1 and CDR2 are SGHRS and YFSETQ. DNA of the CDR3: TGCGCCAGCAGCTTTGCGGGGGACTCTGGGGCCAACGTCCTGACTTTC. Protein: CASSFAGDSGANVLTF. The whole variable domain, remainder taken from reference TRBV5-1 and TRBJ2-6, is KAGVTQTPRYLIKTRGQQVTLSCSPISGHRSVSWYQQTPGQGLQFLFEYFSETQRNKGNFPGRFSGRQFSNSRSEMNVSTLELGDSALYLCASSFAGDSGANVLTFGAGSRLTVL.

This clonotype was seen ten or more times. The J gene is TRBJ1-5, the V gene TRBV27, with D perhaps matching TRBD1 (5 bases). With 2 bases removed from V and 9 bases from J, the gap between germline ends came to 11 bases. Germline V gene data show CDR1 as MNHEY and CDR2 as SMNVEV (reference sequence). The CDR3 is 13 residues long. CDR3 sequence reads: CASSLRGSAPQHF. The CDR3 region has the DNA TGTGCCAGCAGTTTACGGGGGTCGGCGCCCCAGCATTTT.

V usage is TRBV7-8 and J usage is TRBJ2-5; a possible D gene is TRBD2 (5 bases). The CDR3 spans 17 residues. V lost 3 bases and J lost 4, with 21 bases in between. The V gene's germline CDR1 is SGHVS and CDR2 FQNEAQ. CDR3 bases: TGTGCCAGCAGCTTTAAAGGACCCAACCGAGGGCCAGAGACCCAGTACTTC. Translating it yields CASSFKGPNRGPETQYF.

The chain is built from TRBV6-2 or TRBV6-3 and TRBJ2-5, with D tentatively TRBD1 (5 bases). The J call may be mistaken, given a closer DNA end match to TRBJ2-7. The CDR3 runs to 14 residues. Germline V gene lookup returns CDR1 MNHEY and CDR2 SVGEGT. Here the CDR3 DNA reads TGTGCCAGCAGTCAACGACAGCTCTCCTACGAGCAGTACTTC. Protein product: CASSQRQLSYEQYF.

The chain recombines TRBV6-5 with TRBJ2-1; D is ambiguous. Judging by the DNA end, TRBJ2-7 fits better; the J call may be wrong. The CDR3 totals 13 residues. CDR1 is MNHEY, CDR2 SVGAGI, per germline. The CDR3 here is CASSYRKGYEQYF. The CDR3 DNA reads TGTGCCAGCAGTTACAGGAAGGGTTACGAGCAGTACTTC.

V usage is TRBV5-1 and J usage is TRBJ2-5; TRBD2 matches at 8 bases. The CDR3 totals 15 residues. The trim removed 0 bases at V and 5 bases at J, leaving 6 bases unmatched. Germline-derived CDR1 and CDR2 are SGHRS and YFSETQ. In DNA, the CDR3 is TGCGCCAGCAGCTTGGCGGGAGGGCCGATTGAGACCCAGTACTTC. Its translation is CASSLAGGPIETQYF.

This chain uses TRBV5-1 with TRBJ2-5, with TRBD1 matching 8 bases. Germline V gene sequence: CDR1 SGHRS, CDR2 YFSETQ. V gave up 0 bases and J gave up 1 base; unmatched junction bases: 5. The CDR3 extends over 16 amino acids. CDR3 sequence reads: CASSLASGGFQETQYF. As DNA, the CDR3 is TGCGCCAGCAGCTTGGCGTCAGGGGGCTTCCAAGAGACCCAGTACTTC.

The V gene is TRBV7-6, the J gene TRBJ2-7, with 7 nucleotides matching TRBD2. Germline V gene data show CDR1 as SGHVS and CDR2 as FNYEAQ. The CDR3 runs 17 residues. V shed 3 bases and J 2 bases; nucleotides not matched to a gene: 13. The CDR3 region is CASSLSPTGTTTYEQYF. The DNA for the CDR3 is TGTGCCAGCAGCTTGTCACCCACCGGGACTACAACCTACGAGCAGTACTTC.

The chain is built from TRBV20-1 and TRBJ1-6; no reliable D call. The ends were cut back, 1 base at V and 0 bases at J, with 7 bases in the middle. This CDR3 region has 15 residues. Germline V gene data show CDR1 as DFQATT and CDR2 as SNEGSKA (reference sequence). CDR3 nucleotides: TGCAGTGCTAGAGTTGGAAGCTCCTATAATTCACCCCTCCACTTT. Protein product: CSARVGSSYNSPLHF.

A few counts support this clonotype. This sequence joins TRBV12-3 or TRBV12-4 and TRBJ1-3; D ambiguous. V lost 4 bases to trimming and J lost 7 bases, with 14 bases between them. CDR3 size: 14 residues. The CDR3 region is CASSSRVGWNTIYF. The CDR3 DNA follows: TGTGCCAGCAGTTCAAGAGTCGGTTGGAACACCATATATTTT.